This TCR beta chain was profiled in a study of T cells after posttransplantation cyclophosphamide. Study-level results: Later blood repertoires were often dominated by clones from the donor CD8+ memory compartment. TRB overlap between skin or GI tissue T cells and blood was limited.

The assay was immunoSEQ multiplex PCR, and TCRdb's table has in-frame clones only and misses some. The sample lists some 21,000 clones, approximately 98% occurring once. A word on this clone: Its antigen is not known.

The related graft donor's blood sample was taken on the day of bone marrow donation. The naive gate required viable CD3+CD4+ or CD3+CD8+ cells with CCR7+CD45RA+CD45RO-CD95-CD27+CD28+ phenotype. Germline assignment: CDR1 KGHSH and CDR2 LQKENI. CDR3 length: 15 amino acids. The ends lost 1 base at V and 7 bases at J; junction bases unmatched: 3. What was sequenced was naive CD8+ T cells sorted from PBMCs. The chain uses TRBV18 and TRBJ1-4; TRBD1 agrees at 10 bases. This receptor was obtained from a man aged 35-49 years in good health, CMV-negative, and a related stem cell transplant donor. The CDR3 loop reads CASSPQGQGGEKLFF. The CDR3 DNA sequence: TGTGCCAGCTCACCACAAGGACAGGGGGGTGAAAAACTGTTTTTT. The whole variable domain, filled in from reference TRBV18 and TRBJ1-4, reads NAGVMQNPRHLVRRRGQEARLRCSPMKGHSHVYWYRQLPEEGLKFMVYLQKENIIDESGMPKERFSAEFPKEGPSILRIQQVVRGDSAAYFCASSPQGQGGEKLFFGSGTQLSVL.